Given below is one TCR beta chain in context. This entry belongs to a study of blood T cell repertoires in COVID-19. Trimming at V came to 1 base and at J to 6 bases, leaving 12 bases not matched to a gene. The CDR3 has 17 amino acids. Looked up from germline, CDR1 is SGHVS and CDR2 is FQNEAQ. Authors' data handling: Cell counts per sample came from amplifying reference gene primers. Clones were sequenced by immunoSEQ multiplex PCR, and TCRdb holds only the in-frame ones, with some missing. That table gives V, J and clone size, and the DNA gave D and trimming. Of 50,000 to 60,000 clones listed, 85% to 90% are singletons.

This TCR derives from an elderly man with active or convalescent COVID-19. The chain is built from TRBV7-8 and TRBJ1-1; 9 bases line up with TRBD1. Input material: peripheral blood. The CDR3 region is CASSLVYRGTGISEAFF. The CDR3 DNA is TGTGCCAGCAGCTTAGTGTATAGGGGGACAGGGATCTCTGAAGCTTTCTTT.